This passage covers 29 T cell receptor beta chains from one sample sequenced in a study of regulatory T cells in long-lasting Graves disease. Library construction for TCR beta used iRepertoire HTBI primers and Arm-PCR of CDR3 regions. Each CDR3 protein gets one entry after TCRdb re-called the multiplex PCR reads with MiXCR. The sample lists a few hundred thousand distinct CDR3 sequences, roughly 20% seen once, with under 35% in the top ten. The time point denotes: persistent/refractory GD, antithyroid drugs over 5 years with positive TRAb. PBMCs provided the RNA from which the TCR library was made. The source was peripheral blood mononuclear cells (PBMCs), collected when the disease was refractory, from a patient treated with antithyroid drugs. All receptors derive from a middle-aged woman with Graves disease.

This clonotype came up many times. The V gene is TRBV20-1, the J gene TRBJ2-7; 9 positions match TRBD2. This CDR3 has 20 residues. The trim removed 0 bases at V and 1 base at J, leaving 19 bases unmatched. Germline assignment: CDR1 DFQATT and CDR2 SNEGSKA (reference sequence). The DNA of the CDR3 is TGCAGTGCTAGAGATTTGGTCCCCAAGTCGCGGGGGGGACGATCCTACGAGCAGTACTTC. Translating it yields CSARDLVPKSRGGRSYEQYF.

The chain recombines TRBV7-9 with TRBJ2-7; 12 nucleotides agree with TRBD2. Germline CDR1 and CDR2: SEHNR and FQNEAQ (reference sequence). The length of the CDR3 is 17 residues. V dropped 5 bases and J dropped 2; count of bases not matched to a gene: 10. CDR3 sequence reads: CASSMVPSGRDTYEQYF. Here the CDR3 DNA reads TGTGCCAGCAGCATGGTCCCTAGCGGGAGGGATACCTACGAGCAGTACTTC.

This sequence joins TRBV5-1 and TRBJ2-7; D is unresolved. V lost 0 bases and J 4 bases, leaving 11 bases between the germline ends. The CDR3 runs 14 residues. Germline loops: CDR1 SGHRS, CDR2 YFSETQ. The CDR3 loop reads CASSLDGQNYEQYF. The CDR3, as DNA: TGCGCCAGCAGCTTGGATGGGCAGAATTACGAGCAGTACTTC.

The gene calls are TRBV11-2 and TRBJ2-5; 7 positions agree with TRBD2. This CDR3 is 16 amino acids long. Losses at the gene ends were 2 bases for V and 4 bases for J; bases not matched to a gene: 10. CDR1 is SGHAT and CDR2 is FQNNGV in the germline V gene. The CDR3 reads CASSLHNPGGGETQYF. The CDR3 coding sequence is TGTGCCAGCAGCTTACACAATCCTGGGGGGGGAGAGACCCAGTACTTC.

This clonotype was seen more than once but under ten times. V is TRBV28 and J is TRBJ2-1, with TRBD2 matching 7 bases. J was trimmed by 2 bases and V by 3 bases; bases with no gene match: 7. This CDR3 is built from 16 residues. Germline lookup yields CDR1 MDHEN and CDR2 SYDVKM. CDR3 in amino acids: CASSLVAGLPYNEQFF. For the CDR3, the DNA is TGTGCCAGCAGTTTGGTAGCGGGCCTCCCCTACAATGAGCAGTTCTTC.

This chain links TRBV19 with TRBJ1-4; a weak D match, TRBD1 (5 bases). Germline CDR1 is LNHDA and CDR2 is SQIVND (reference sequence). There are 17 residues in the CDR3. With 9 bases removed from V and 7 bases from J, the gap between germline ends came to 27 bases. The CDR3 sequence: CASSLAAGRPIGEKLFF. The CDR3 DNA is TGTGCCAGCAGCTTAGCAGCGGGACGGCCAATCGGTGAAAAACTGTTTTTT.

The chain is built from TRBV7-8 and TRBJ1-1; D is ambiguous. The CDR3 sequence is 16 residues long. Per germline, CDR1 SGHVS and CDR2 FQNEAQ. V gave up 0 bases and J gave up 4 bases, with 15 bases separating them. Written as DNA, the CDR3 is TGTGCCAGCAGCTTAGCGGGTCCGGTTGTGATCACTGAAGCTTTCTTT. This gives the protein CASSLAGPVVITEAFF.

The sample holds a few counts of this clonotype. The chain is built from TRBV6-1 and TRBJ2-2, with 10 bases aligning to TRBD2. The CDR3 has 16 amino acids. With V trimmed by 5 bases and J by 5 bases, 8 bases remained unmatched. Germline loops: CDR1 MNHNS, CDR2 SASEGT. The CDR3 sequence is CASSTIAGGGTGELFF. As DNA, the CDR3 is TGTGCCAGCAGTACGATAGCGGGAGGAGGAACCGGGGAGCTGTTTTTT.

With respect to this clonotype: A much larger clone is a single base away; this may be a read error. J is TRBJ2-7 and V is TRBV9; TRBD2 is a possible D gene (6 bases). Germline CDR1 SGDLS, CDR2 YYNGEE. This CDR3 contains 14 residues. The CDR3 bases are TGTGCCAGCAGCCTTAACTACGGCGGGACCGAGCAGTGCTTC. It is translated as CASSLNYGGTEQCF.

This clonotype was seen repeatedly, ten times or more. This chain connects TRBV27 to TRBJ2-7, with TRBD1 identical over 10 bases. Losses at the gene ends were 6 bases for V and 5 bases for J; bases not matched to a gene: 10. The CDR3 spans 15 residues. Germline V gene sequence: CDR1 MNHEY, CDR2 SMNVEV (reference sequence). The CDR3 spells CASRVTGGGINEQYF. CDR3 bases: TGTGCCAGCAGGGTGACAGGGGGCGGGATCAACGAGCAGTACTTC.

This clonotype was observed a few times. This chain uses TRBV6-1 with TRBJ1-3; D is unclear. The germline V gene encodes CDR1 MNHNS and CDR2 SASEGT. V was shortened by 5 bases and J by 2 bases, with 10 bases between the two germline ends. CDR3 length: 14 residues. The DNA for the CDR3 is TGTGCCAGCAGTCCCACTTTTGCTGGAAACACCATATATTTT. It translates to CASSPTFAGNTIYF.

V and J are TRBV29-1 and TRBJ1-3; no definite D call. The germline V gene has CDR1 SQVTM and CDR2 ANQGSEA. The CDR3 has 14 amino acids. The V and J ends lost 7 bases and 4 bases respectively, with 17 bases between them. The DNA for the CDR3 is TGCAGCGCTGGCCCCGGGGAGGTCGGAAACACCATATATTTT. This gives the protein CSAGPGEVGNTIYF.

This clonotype was observed many times. As DNA, the CDR3 is TGTGCCAGCAGTTACGGGGTAAGGGCTGTATACAATCAGCCCCAGCATTTT. The encoded protein is CASSYGVRAVYNQPQHF. The V gene is TRBV28, the J gene TRBJ1-5; D gene ambiguous. Germline loops: CDR1 MDHEN, CDR2 SYDVKM. This CDR3 is built from 17 residues. V dropped 4 bases and J dropped 3 bases, with 19 bases sitting between them.

This clonotype occurred once. The chain links TRBV4-2 to TRBJ2-2; no definite D call. The CDR3 is 14 residues long. V was pared by 3 bases and J by 1 base, with 6 bases between. Germline V CDR1 and CDR2: LGHNA, YNFKEQ. The CDR3 reads CASSQKRNTGELFF. The CDR3 nucleotides are TGTGCCAGCAGCCAGAAGCGGAACACCGGGGAGCTGTTTTTT.

This clonotype was seen only a few times. V and J are TRBV27 and TRBJ2-7, with 9 bases fitting TRBD2. The V gene's germline CDR1 is MNHEY and CDR2 SMNVEV (reference sequence). This CDR3 region has 16 residues. V lost 4 bases to trimming and J lost 4 bases; unmatched junction nucleotides: 11. The CDR3 is CASSSTAGLAPYEQYF. Written as DNA, the CDR3 is TGTGCCAGCAGTTCGACCGCCGGACTAGCGCCATACGAGCAGTACTTC.

This clonotype was seen a handful of times. The rearrangement uses TRBV14 and TRBJ2-1; D gene unclear. This CDR3 has 17 amino acids. Trimming took off 4 bases at V and 4 bases at J, with 20 bases between the two ends. CDR1 is SGHDN and CDR2 is FVKESK in the germline V gene. CDR3 in DNA: TGTGCCAGCAGCCCCGAGGAAAGGCTAGGTTCTTACAATGAGCAGTTCTTC. This sequence encodes CASSPEERLGSYNEQFF. Drawing the rest from reference TRBV14 and TRBJ2-1, the complete variable domain is EAGVTQFPSHSVIEKGQTVTLRCDPISGHDNLYWYRRVMGKEIKFLLHFVKESKQDESGMPNNRFLAERTGGTYSTLKVQPAELEDSGVYFCASSPEERLGSYNEQFFGPGTRLTVL.

The chain links TRBV9 to TRBJ2-7, with D hard to call. Germline CDR1 and CDR2: SGDLS and YYNGEE. The CDR3 consists of 14 residues. V was pared by 0 bases and J by 4 bases, with 11 bases between. The CDR3 loop is CASSVDGRSYEQYF. The CDR3 DNA is TGTGCCAGCAGCGTAGATGGTAGGTCTTACGAGCAGTACTTC.

There are a few counts of this clonotype. V and J are TRBV30 and TRBJ1-6; unclear D gene. Germline CDR1 GTSNPN, CDR2 SVGIG (reference sequence). The CDR3 is 14 residues long. V shed 4 bases and J shed 3 bases, with 10 bases lying between them. The DNA of the CDR3 is TGTGCCTGGACAGGCGACGACTATAATTCACCCCTCCACTTT. It specifies CAWTGDDYNSPLHF.

This clonotype was observed many times. The V and J genes are TRBV12-3 or TRBV12-4 and TRBJ2-7; D call uncertain. V dropped 4 bases and J dropped 4 bases, with 17 bases sitting between them. This CDR3 is built from 15 residues. CDR3 in amino acids: CASSSTYGKQYEQYF. Here the CDR3 DNA reads TGTGCCAGCAGTTCTACTTACGGCAAGCAGTACGAGCAGTACTTC.

This clonotype was seen a handful of times. CDR3 DNA sequence: TGTGCCAGCAGCGAAGAAGGGGTAGCCAAAAACATTCAGTACTTC. Translating gives CASSEEGVAKNIQYF. The rearrangement uses TRBV9 and TRBJ2-4; D possibly corresponds to TRBD1 (5 bases). V lost 3 bases to trimming and J lost 0 bases, with 10 bases between them. Germline assignment: CDR1 SGDLS and CDR2 YYNGEE. CDR3 length: 15 residues.

This clonotype was recorded at least ten times. This chain connects TRBV12-3 or TRBV12-4 to TRBJ2-7, with 8 bases fitting TRBD1. V trimming: 6 bases; J trimming: 3 bases; junction bases outside the gene matches: 4. The CDR3 length is 13 residues. CDR3 residues: CASRNRGDYEQYF. In DNA, the CDR3 is TGTGCCAGCAGAAACAGGGGGGACTACGAGCAGTACTTC.

This clonotype was seen ten or more times. The V call is TRBV6-5, the J call TRBJ2-7; D might be TRBD1 or TRBD2, each matching 5 bases. The CDR3 extends over 15 amino acids. V lost 0 bases and J 2 bases, leaving 11 bases between the germline ends. Germline loops: CDR1 MNHEY, CDR2 SVGAGI. The CDR3 DNA follows: TGTGCCAGCAGTTACTCGGGGGAAGGTCCCTACGAGCAGTACTTC. It codes for CASSYSGEGPYEQYF.

The sample holds many counts of this clonotype. V gene TRBV12-5 combines with J gene TRBJ1-2; 7 positions agree with TRBD1. Germline CDR1 is LGHNT and CDR2 is FRNRAP. The CDR3 consists of 16 residues. V dropped 3 bases and J dropped 4; count of bases not matched to a gene: 11. CDR3 nucleotide sequence: TGTGCTAGTGGTTTTAACAGGGGACGAGGTGGCTATGGCTACACCTTC. It translates to CASGFNRGRGGYGYTF. The whole variable domain, remainder taken from reference TRBV12-5 and TRBJ1-2, is DARVTQTPRHKVTEMGQEVTMRCQPILGHNTVFWYRQTMMQGLELLAYFRNRAPLDDSGMPKDRFSAEMPDATLATLKIQPSEPRDSAVYFCASGFNRGRGGYGYTFGSGTRLTVV.

This clonotype showed up many times. The chain employs TRBV28 and TRBJ1-1; no clear D gene. V dropped 6 bases and J dropped 0 bases, with 11 bases sitting between them. Germline V gives CDR1 MDHEN, CDR2 SYDVKM. The CDR3 has 14 amino acids. CDR3 loop: CASRSRVVNTEAFF. CDR3 nucleotides: TGTGCCAGCAGATCGAGGGTTGTGAACACTGAAGCTTTCTTT.

Ten or more counts support this clonotype. This sequence joins TRBV6-1 and TRBJ2-7, with a possible D match to TRBD2 (6 bases). Germline-derived CDR1 and CDR2 are MNHNS and SASEGT. CDR3 length: 15 amino acids. The germline V and J ends were trimmed by 6 bases and 6 bases, with 21 bases remaining between them. CDR3 sequence: CASRPSVEGGSEQYF. The DNA of the CDR3 is TGTGCCAGCAGACCCTCAGTCGAGGGAGGAAGCGAGCAGTACTTC.

This clonotype was observed a handful of times. The genes are TRBV30 and TRBJ2-3, with D perhaps TRBD1 or TRBD2 (5 bases each). Trimming stripped 3 bases from V and 3 bases from J, with 16 bases between. The CDR3 is made up of 15 amino acids. Germline V CDR1 and CDR2: GTSNPN, SVGIG (reference sequence). The CDR3 loop is CAWRGASWGTDTQYF. In nucleotides, the CDR3 is TGTGCCTGGAGGGGAGCTAGTTGGGGGACAGATACGCAGTATTTT.

This chain uses TRBV27 with TRBJ2-7; 7 bases are a match to TRBD2. With V trimmed by 7 bases and J by 7 bases, 25 bases remained unmatched. The CDR3 totals 18 residues. Germline CDR1 reads MNHEY; CDR2 reads SMNVEV (reference sequence). CDR3 sequence: CASIIHFRFRGSLSEQYF. The CDR3 nucleotides are TGTGCCAGCATAATCCACTTCCGGTTTCGCGGGAGTTTATCGGAGCAGTACTTC.

This clonotype was seen repeatedly, ten times or more. V and J are TRBV7-2 and TRBJ1-2, with D possibly matching TRBD1 (5 bases). V was clipped by 5 bases and J by 4 bases, with 8 bases between them. The CDR3 is made up of 12 amino acids. The V gene's germline CDR1 is SGHTA and CDR2 FQGNSA. The CDR3 reads CASSRGVYGYTF. DNA for the CDR3: TGTGCCAGCAGCCGGGGCGTCTATGGCTACACCTTC. The full variable domain, rest sourced from reference TRBV7-2 and TRBJ1-2, is GAGVSQSPSNKVTEKGKDVELRCDPISGHTALYWYRQSLGQGLEFLIYFQGNSAPDKSGLPSDRFSAERTGGSVSTLTIQRTQQEDSAVYLCASSRGVYGYTFGSGTRLTVV.

This clonotype has more than one count but fewer than ten. This chain connects TRBV10-1 to TRBJ1-4; 7 bases match TRBD1. Germline V gives CDR1 WNHNN, CDR2 SYGVQD (reference sequence). Trimming removed 9 bases from V and 6 bases from J; junction bases left unmatched: 10. The CDR3 has 14 amino acids. The CDR3 DNA sequence: TGCGCCAGAGAAACACAGGGGTGGGATGAAAAACTGTTTTTT. This codes for CARETQGWDEKLFF.